What follows are 7 T cell receptor beta chains derived from one specimen sequenced in a study of shared clonotypes between healthy human individuals. Some clones are missing from TCRdb's copy, which holds only in-frame ones; the method was immunoSEQ multiplex PCR. The table lists some 690,000 clones, about 92% of them singletons. Sequenced: memory CD8+ T cells from PBMCs. As to subset: CD45RO+ cells pooled with CCR7-negative TemRA cells. These receptors all stem from a man aged 18 to 29 in good health. Some clones in this sample may be carry-over from other donors' samples.

The genes are TRBV2 and TRBJ2-2; no clear D. The CDR3 sequence is 15 residues long. Germline values: CDR1 SNHLY, CDR2 FYNNEI. V was cut by 3 bases and J by 6 bases, with 14 bases left in between. CDR3 DNA sequence: TGTGCCAGCAGTGACTTGGGTACTTTACCCGGGGAGCTGTTTTTT. It codes for CASSDLGTLPGELFF.

The chain employs TRBV27 and TRBJ2-7; TRBD1 matches at 7 bases. V dropped 4 bases and J dropped 5; count of bases not matched to a gene: 8. CDR1 is MNHEY, CDR2 SMNVEV, per germline (reference sequence). CDR3 length equals 14 residues. CDR3 bases: TGTGCCAGCAGTTCTTACGTGACAGGGAACGAGCAGTACTTC. Its translation is CASSSYVTGNEQYF.

The gene calls are TRBV7-3 and TRBJ2-1; 9 bases match TRBD1. The CDR3 totals 15 residues. Germline V gives CDR1 SGHTA, CDR2 FQGTGA. The V gene end was trimmed by 0 bases and the J gene end by 10 bases; junction bases not matched to a gene: 7. The CDR3 here is CASSLTGQGYGEQFF. The CDR3 DNA is TGTGCCAGCAGCTTAACGGGACAGGGTTACGGGGAGCAGTTCTTC.

The chain recombines TRBV5-1 with TRBJ2-7; possibly TRBD1 for D (6 bases). Germline-derived CDR1 and CDR2 are SGHRS and YFSETQ. The V gene lost 2 bases and the J gene lost 3 bases, with 15 bases spanning the gap. The CDR3 contains 15 residues. Here the CDR3 reads CASSFTTGQFYEQYF. The CDR3 DNA sequence: TGCGCCAGCAGCTTTACAACAGGACAGTTCTACGAGCAGTACTTC.

This chain joins TRBV30 and TRBJ1-1; unclear D gene. Germline V CDR1 and CDR2: GTSNPN, SVGIG (reference sequence). The CDR3 is made up of 13 amino acids. V lost 3 bases, J lost 5 bases, and 13 bases lay in between. The CDR3 region is CAWRAEGWTEAFF. The CDR3 DNA follows: TGTGCCTGGAGGGCGGAGGGATGGACTGAAGCTTTCTTT.

The CDR3 DNA follows: TGTGCCAGCAGCTTAGAGGGGTCCGACGAGCAGTACTTC. Its protein product is CASSLEGSDEQYF. The chain is built from TRBV7-9 and TRBJ2-7; perhaps TRBD1 as D (5 bases). V gave up 1 base and J gave up 5 bases, with 9 bases separating them. The CDR3 is 13 amino acids. The germline gives CDR1 SEHNR, CDR2 FQNEAQ (reference sequence). Variable domain in full (rest from reference TRBV7-9 and TRBJ2-7): DTGVSQNPRHKITKRGQNVTFRCDPISEHNRLYWYRQTLGQGPEFLTYFQNEAQLEKSRLLSDRFSAERPKGSFSTLEIQRTEQGDSAMYLCASSLEGSDEQYFGPGTRLTVT.

The V and J genes are TRBV5-4 and TRBJ1-1; tentative D call: TRBD1 (5 bases). Germline lookup yields CDR1 SGHNT and CDR2 YYREEE (reference sequence). Trimming pared 0 bases from V and 2 bases from J, leaving 17 bases between. The CDR3 loop spans 17 amino acids. The DNA of the CDR3 is TGTGCCAGCAGCTTGGCCCAGAATGCAGGGCAAAACACTGAAGCTTTCTTT. Amino acid sequence: CASSLAQNAGQNTEAFF.